Following are 12 T cell receptor beta chains from one sample sequenced in a study of blood T cell repertoires in COVID-19. Profiled with immunoSEQ multiplex PCR; TCRdb holds only in-frame clones, not every one. The table lists around 450,000 clones, about nine tenths of them singletons, with 0.6% in the top ten. Sequenced sample: PBMCs or T cells enriched from blood (not recorded which). The receptor set was obtained from a man aged 18 to 29 who had recovered from COVID-19.

In its sample, this clone was seen once. The CDR3 region is CASSDGTGARDEQYF. The DNA of the CDR3 is TGCGCCAGCAGTGATGGGACAGGGGCTCGCGACGAGCAGTACTTC. The chain is built from TRBV10-1 and TRBJ2-7; 10 bases are a match to TRBD1. With V trimmed by 3 bases and J by 5 bases, 7 bases remained unmatched. The CDR3 runs to 15 residues. Germline V gene lookup returns CDR1 WNHNN and CDR2 SYGVQD (reference sequence).

The chain couples TRBV24-1 to TRBJ1-5; a possible D gene is TRBD1 (6 bases). CDR1 is KGHDR, CDR2 SFDVKD, per germline. The CDR3 loop spans 18 amino acids. Trimming shortened V by 4 bases and J by 0 bases, and 18 bases separated the two germline ends. CDR3 amino acids: CATSDPNGTYYSNQPQHF. The CDR3, as DNA: TGTGCCACCAGTGACCCCAATGGGACATATTATAGCAATCAGCCCCAGCATTTT.

The chain has TRBV21-1 and TRBJ1-2. TRBV21-1 is assigned pseudogene status. This CDR3 comprises 13 residues. The CDR3 spells CASLRRSNYGYTF. CDR3 bases: TGTGCCAGCCTGAGACGGAGTAACTATGGCTACACCTTC.

The V and J genes are TRBV6-2 or TRBV6-3 and TRBJ1-2; 9 bases agree with TRBD1. The CDR3 runs 13 residues. The J segment lost 7 bases and the V segment lost 5 bases, leaving 5 bases of the junction unmatched. Looked up from germline, CDR1 is MNHEY and CDR2 is SVGEGT. CDR3 sequence (DNA): TGTGCCAGCAGTAACGACAGGGGGGCTGGCTACACCTTC. Translation gives CASSNDRGAGYTF.

The chain uses TRBV6-5 and TRBJ1-1; maybe TRBD1 (6 bases). Germline V gene lookup returns CDR1 MNHEY and CDR2 SVGAGI. The CDR3 length is 13 residues. V was cut by 6 bases and J by 1 base, with 9 bases left in between. CDR3 sequence reads: CASRMTGNTEAFF. The CDR3 DNA reads TGTGCCAGCAGGATGACAGGGAACACTGAAGCTTTCTTT.

V gene TRBV5-5 combines with J gene TRBJ2-7; TRBD2 agrees at 11 bases. V lost 0 bases and J lost 2; bases outside the gene matches: 4. This CDR3 has 16 amino acids. CDR1 is SGHKS and CDR2 is YYEKEE in the germline V gene (reference sequence). In nucleotides, the CDR3 is TGTGCCAGCAGCTTGGTACTAGCGGGAGCCGCCTACGAGCAGTACTTC. Its protein product is CASSLVLAGAAYEQYF.

The chain is built from TRBV7-3 and TRBJ1-6; 7 positions match TRBD1. The CDR3 is made up of 15 amino acids. Germline CDR1 is SGHTA and CDR2 is FQGTGA. Trimming removed 2 bases from V and 9 bases from J; junction bases left unmatched: 7. The CDR3 nucleotides read TGTGCCAGCAGCTTATTAGGGGGCGCGACTTCACCCCTCCACTTT. Translated: CASSLLGGATSPLHF.

The gene calls are TRBV7-4 and TRBJ1-1; D is perhaps TRBD1 (5 bases). CDR1 SGHVT and CDR2 SQSDAQ come from the germline V gene. This CDR3 region has 17 residues. V lost 1 base and J 5 bases, leaving 20 bases between the germline ends. The CDR3 DNA sequence: TGTGCCAGCAGCTTAGATCCAGGGCAGGATATTCGTACTGAAGCTTTCTTT. The encoded protein is CASSLDPGQDIRTEAFF.

The chain uses TRBV7-9 and TRBJ1-1; D is undetermined. CDR1 is SEHNR, CDR2 FQNEAQ, per germline (reference sequence). The CDR3 is 14 amino acids. Trimming removed 5 bases from V and 0 bases from J, with 10 bases in between. The CDR3 DNA reads as TGTGCCAGCAGCCCACCGGGGTTGAACACTGAAGCTTTCTTT. Encoded protein: CASSPPGLNTEAFF. Combining the CDR3 with reference TRBV7-9 and TRBJ1-1 gives the whole variable domain DTGVSQNPRHKITKRGQNVTFRCDPISEHNRLYWYRQTLGQGPEFLTYFQNEAQLEKSRLLSDRFSAERPKGSFSTLEIQRTEQGDSAMYLCASSPPGLNTEAFFGQGTRLTVV.

V and J are TRBV5-1 and TRBJ1-1, with 7 bases aligning to TRBD1. Germline trimming cut 3 bases from V and 7 bases from J; bases unmatched to any gene: 6. Germline CDR1 and CDR2: SGHRS and YFSETQ. The CDR3 is 13 amino acids. CDR3 in DNA: TGCGCCAGCAGCTCACATGGGGACAGTGAAGCTTTCTTT. Translating gives CASSSHGDSEAFF.

The chain recombines TRBV3-1 (or the pseudogene TRBV3-2) with TRBJ2-7, with 12 bases lining up with TRBD2. V gave up 4 bases and J gave up 7 bases; unmatched junction bases: 14. Germline V gene data show CDR1 as LGHDT and CDR2 as YNNKEL (reference sequence). The CDR3 totals 17 residues. The CDR3 region has the DNA TGTGCCAGCAGCCCTTATATTCGACTAGCGGGAGTTGTTGAGCAGTACTTC. Its translation: CASSPYIRLAGVVEQYF.

V gene TRBV29-1 combines with J gene TRBJ1-1, with a possible D match to TRBD1 (5 bases). This CDR3 has 11 amino acids. With 6 bases removed from V and 5 bases from J, the gap between germline ends came to 10 bases. Germline assignment: CDR1 SQVTM and CDR2 ANQGSEA. The CDR3 sequence is CSVTGGTEAFF. The CDR3 DNA reads TGCAGCGTAACAGGTGGGACTGAAGCTTTCTTT.